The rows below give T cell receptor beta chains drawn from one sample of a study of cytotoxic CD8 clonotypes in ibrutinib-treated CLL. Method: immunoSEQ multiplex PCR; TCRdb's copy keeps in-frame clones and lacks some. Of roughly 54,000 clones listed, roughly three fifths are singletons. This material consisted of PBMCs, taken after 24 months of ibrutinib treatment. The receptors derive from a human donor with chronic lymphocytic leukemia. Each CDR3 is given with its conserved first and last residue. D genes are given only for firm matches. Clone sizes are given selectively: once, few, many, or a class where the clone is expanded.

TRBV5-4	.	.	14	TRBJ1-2	CASSLWGPNWGYTF	TGTGCCAGCAGCTTGTGGGGTCCCAATTGGGGCTACACCTTC
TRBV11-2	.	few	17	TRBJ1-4	CASSLDHLGATNEKLFF	TGTGCCAGCAGCTTAGATCATTTGGGGGCAACTAATGAAAAACTGTTTTTT
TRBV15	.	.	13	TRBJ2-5	CATSTRDQETQYF	TGTGCCACCAGCACCCGGGACCAAGAGACCCAGTACTTC
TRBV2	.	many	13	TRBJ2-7	CASSASRTYEQYF	TGTGCCAGCAGTGCGAGCCGGACCTACGAGCAGTACTTC
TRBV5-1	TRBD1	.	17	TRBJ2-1	CASSLDGTGVAYNEQFF	TGCGCCAGCAGCTTGGATGGGACAGGGGTTGCCTACAATGAGCAGTTCTTC
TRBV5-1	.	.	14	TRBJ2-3	CATSGQTSTDTQYF	TGCGCCACGTCCGGACAGACTAGCACAGATACGCAGTATTTT
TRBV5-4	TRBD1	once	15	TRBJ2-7	CASSGPGTGSYEQYF	TGTGCCAGCAGCGGTCCCGGGACAGGGTCCTACGAGCAGTACTTC
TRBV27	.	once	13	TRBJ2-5	CASSLSRFETQYF	TGTGCCAGCAGTTTATCCAGGTTTGAGACCCAGTACTTC
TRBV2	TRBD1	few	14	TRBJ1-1	CASSGYRGPTEAFF	TGTGCCAGCAGTGGCTACAGGGGGCCCACTGAAGCTTTCTTT
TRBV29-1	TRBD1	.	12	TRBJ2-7	CSVARQGYEQYF	TGCAGCGTGGCCCGACAGGGTTACGAGCAGTACTTC
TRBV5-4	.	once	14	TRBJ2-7	CASKATPSTYEQYF	TGTGCCAGCAAAGCAACACCGTCGACCTACGAGCAGTACTTC
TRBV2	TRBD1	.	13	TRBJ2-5	CASRNRGIGTQYF	TGTGCCAGCAGGAACAGGGGAATTGGGACCCAGTACTTC
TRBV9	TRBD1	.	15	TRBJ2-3	CASSVEIGGADTQYF	TGTGCCAGCAGCGTAGAGATAGGGGGCGCAGATACGCAGTATTTT
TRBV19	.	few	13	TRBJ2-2	CASSIGRVGELFF	TGTGCCAGTAGTATAGGCAGGGTCGGGGAGCTGTTTTTT
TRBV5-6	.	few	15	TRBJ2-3	CASSALDGDTDTQYF	TGTGCCAGCAGCGCACTGGACGGAGACACAGATACGCAGTATTTT
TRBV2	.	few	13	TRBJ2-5	CASTWGDLETQYF	TGTGCCAGCACCTGGGGGGACTTGGAGACCCAGTACTTC
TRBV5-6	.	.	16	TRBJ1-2	CASSSGGGSSGYGYTF	TGTGCCAGCAGCTCTGGAGGTGGCAGTTCGGGCTATGGCTACACCTTC
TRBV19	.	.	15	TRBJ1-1	CASSGRSGPNTEAFF	TGTGCCAGTTCGGGGAGGTCAGGGCCGAACACTGAAGCTTTCTTT
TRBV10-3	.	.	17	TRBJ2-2	CAISESTGAGRTGELFF	TGTGCCATCAGTGAGTCGACGGGGGCAGGGAGGACCGGGGAGCTGTTTTTT
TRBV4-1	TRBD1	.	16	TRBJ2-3	CASSLTGTASTDTQYF	TGCGCCAGCAGCCTCACCGGGACAGCAAGCACAGATACGCAGTATTTT
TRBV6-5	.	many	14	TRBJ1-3	CASSDGVSGNTIYF	TGTGCCAGCAGTGACGGGGTCTCTGGAAACACCATATATTTT
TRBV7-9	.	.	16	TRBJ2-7	CASSLGAPEGFYEQYF	TGTGCCAGCAGCTTAGGGGCTCCTGAGGGTTTCTACGAGCAGTACTTC